The 21 T cell receptor beta chains in this list originate from one sample, sequenced in a study of T cells in Graves' hyperthyroidism and ophthalmopathy. TCR beta CDR3 region amplification was performed from RNA transcripts. The HTBI primer set was used in a first-round RT-PCR of the TCR CDR3. TCRdb independently ran MiXCR on the multiplex PCR reads; one entry per CDR3 protein. Among a few hundred thousand distinct CDR3 sequences, roughly 15% were seen once, and the ten largest hold roughly 35%. The sample was blood. These receptor sequences come from a woman aged 35 to 49 with Graves' ophthalmopathy.

In this sample, this clonotype turned up many times. The chain combines TRBV11-2 with TRBJ1-5; D gene ambiguous. This CDR3 is built from 14 residues. The germline CDR1 and CDR2 sequences are SGHAT and FQNNGV. V was trimmed by 4 bases and J by 13 bases, leaving 20 bases between them. The CDR3 loop reads CASSSDGSRNRQHF. DNA for the CDR3: TGTGCCAGCAGCTCGGACGGCTCTCGAAACCGGCAGCATTTT.

This clonotype has only a few counts. The genes are TRBV20-1 and TRBJ2-5; a possible D gene is TRBD1 (5 bases). The CDR3 extends over 13 amino acids. Germline V CDR1 and CDR2: DFQATT, SNEGSKA (reference sequence). V was cut by 1 base and J by 3 bases, with 9 bases left in between. CDR3 sequence reads: CSARVTGEETQYF. As DNA, the CDR3 is TGCAGTGCTAGAGTAACAGGCGAAGAGACCCAGTACTTC.

The chain links TRBV4-1 to TRBJ2-7, with D possibly TRBD2 on 5 matching bases. CDR1 MGHRA and CDR2 YSYEKL come from the germline V gene. The V gene lost 1 base and the J gene lost 2 bases, with 15 bases spanning the gap. The CDR3 covers 16 residues. CDR3 loop: CASSQVAGLLPYEQYF. Here the CDR3 DNA reads TGCGCCAGCAGCCAAGTGGCGGGCCTGCTTCCCTACGAGCAGTACTTC.

CDR3 protein: CASRESGTFADTQYF. The CDR3 nucleotides read TGTGCCAGCAGGGAATCAGGGACCTTCGCAGATACGCAGTATTTT. This chain connects TRBV6-1 to TRBJ2-3; D is tentatively TRBD1 or TRBD2 (5 bases each). The CDR3 runs 15 residues. Germline V gene lookup returns CDR1 MNHNS and CDR2 SASEGT. Trimming took off 6 bases at V and 4 bases at J, with 17 bases between the two ends.

This clonotype was seen at least ten times. The rearrangement links TRBV12-3 or TRBV12-4 to TRBJ2-1; 9 nucleotides match TRBD2. Germline trimming cut 7 bases from V and 1 base from J; bases unmatched to any gene: 11. This CDR3 contains 17 residues. The CDR3 spells CASIRGAGGSSYNEQFF. The CDR3 DNA sequence: TGTGCCAGCATCCGGGGGGCGGGAGGGAGTTCCTACAATGAGCAGTTCTTC.

This clonotype has a handful of counts. V is TRBV15 and J is TRBJ2-3; D perhaps matches TRBD1 (6 bases). The germline V gene encodes CDR1 LNHNV and CDR2 YYDKDF (reference sequence). The CDR3 sequence is 13 residues long. Deletions cut 8 bases from V and 5 bases from J, with 14 bases between. CDR3 sequence: CATCVGGRDTQYF. The CDR3 bases are TGTGCCACCTGCGTTGGGGGCAGAGATACGCAGTATTTT.

This clonotype occurred many times. The rearrangement links TRBV19 to TRBJ2-1; no reliable D call. V was cut by 6 bases and J by 0 bases, with 9 bases left in between. Germline CDR1 is LNHDA and CDR2 is SQIVND (reference sequence). The CDR3 loop spans 14 amino acids. CDR3 residues: CASSLASSYNEQFF. The DNA of the CDR3 is TGTGCCAGTAGCTTAGCAAGCTCCTACAATGAGCAGTTCTTC.

The rearrangement uses TRBV11-2 and TRBJ2-2; D remains unclear. Per the germline V gene, CDR1 is SGHAT and CDR2 is FQNNGV. V gave up 3 bases and J gave up 4 bases, with 12 bases separating them. This CDR3 comprises 15 residues. In DNA, the CDR3 is TGTGCCAGCAGCTTGTCTAGTTTTGCCACCGGGGAGCTGTTTTTT. Protein: CASSLSSFATGELFF.

The chain carries TRBV20-1 and TRBJ2-1; 7 bases map to TRBD2. With V trimmed by 3 bases and J by 0 bases, 8 bases remained unmatched. Germline assignment: CDR1 DFQATT and CDR2 SNEGSKA (reference sequence). The CDR3 loop spans 16 amino acids. The CDR3 nucleotides are TGCAGTGCTAGCGCCCCGCTAGCGGACTCCTACAATGAGCAGTTCTTC. It translates to CSASAPLADSYNEQFF.

This clonotype was observed many times. The chain employs TRBV28 and TRBJ2-1, with no clear D. With 5 bases removed from V and 0 bases from J, the gap between germline ends came to 8 bases. CDR1 is MDHEN and CDR2 is SYDVKM in the germline V gene. The CDR3 sequence is 14 residues long. The CDR3 DNA sequence: TGTGCCAGCAGTAAACAGTACTCCTACAATGAGCAGTTCTTC. Translated, it gives CASSKQYSYNEQFF.

This clonotype showed up just a few times. The chain has TRBV12-3 or TRBV12-4 and TRBJ2-2; 7 bases map to TRBD2. Trimming at V came to 3 bases and at J to 1 base, leaving 5 bases not matched to a gene. The CDR3 length is 16 residues. CDR3 DNA sequence: TGTGCCAGCAGTTTTTTCCTAGCGGAGAACACCGGGGAGCTGTTTTTT. The encoded protein is CASSFFLAENTGELFF.

This clonotype appeared many times. The V and J genes are TRBV5-1 and TRBJ1-2; 9 nucleotides line up with TRBD1. V trimming: 1 base; J trimming: 4 bases; junction bases outside the gene matches: 8. The CDR3 loop spans 16 amino acids. Germline V gene data show CDR1 as SGHRS and CDR2 as YFSETQ. CDR3 DNA sequence: TGCGCCAGCAGCTTGTCAAGGACAGGGGCGGGCTATGGCTACACCTTC. Its translation is CASSLSRTGAGYGYTF.

This clonotype was counted at least ten times. The J gene is TRBJ1-1, the V gene TRBV5-5; D unresolved. V was clipped by 2 bases and J by 0 bases, with 14 bases between them. The CDR3 contains 16 residues. Looked up from germline, CDR1 is SGHKS and CDR2 is YYEKEE (reference sequence). CDR3 residues: CASSLDWVLMNTEAFF. DNA for the CDR3: TGTGCCAGCAGCTTAGACTGGGTTTTAATGAACACTGAAGCTTTCTTT.

The sample holds many counts of this clonotype. V gene TRBV15 combines with J gene TRBJ1-1; D gene uncertain. Germline values: CDR1 LNHNV, CDR2 YYDKDF (reference sequence). The CDR3 is 15 residues long. Deletions cut 0 bases from V and 5 bases from J, with 13 bases between. This chain's CDR3 is CATSRDILALTEAFF. DNA of the CDR3: TGTGCCACCAGCAGAGATATTCTCGCACTAACTGAAGCTTTCTTT.

This clonotype was observed at least ten times. The rearrangement joins TRBV7-2 to TRBJ1-2, with D perhaps TRBD1 (5 bases). The CDR3 length is 15 residues. Looked up from germline, CDR1 is SGHTA and CDR2 is FQGNSA. V shed 5 bases and J shed 0 bases, with 13 bases lying between them. CDR3 sequence (DNA): TGTGCCAGCAGCCCCCAGGGTGCGGCTAACTATGGCTACACCTTC. Amino acid sequence: CASSPQGAANYGYTF. The full variable domain, completed using reference TRBV7-2 and TRBJ1-2, is GAGVSQSPSNKVTEKGKDVELRCDPISGHTALYWYRQSLGQGLEFLIYFQGNSAPDKSGLPSDRFSAERTGGSVSTLTIQRTQQEDSAVYLCASSPQGAANYGYTFGSGTRLTVV.

The chain uses TRBV5-6 and TRBJ1-1; D is unresolved. CDR1 SGHDT and CDR2 YYEEEE come from the germline V gene. There are 14 residues in the CDR3. V was trimmed by 4 bases and J by 1 base, leaving 11 bases between them. This CDR3 is CASSAQLGNTEAFF. Here the CDR3 DNA reads TGTGCCAGCAGCGCCCAGTTAGGGAACACTGAAGCTTTCTTT.

A word on this clonotype: With a much larger clone just one base away, this may be a read error. The chain employs TRBV6-2 or TRBV6-3 and TRBJ1-2, with D uncertain. Germline V CDR1 and CDR2: MNHEY, SVGEGT. Trimming left V 4 bases short and J 6 bases short, with 12 bases between. The CDR3 has 13 amino acids. The CDR3 DNA is TGTGCCAGCAGTTTCATAGGACCAGATGGCTACACCTTC. Translated: CASSFIGPDGYTF.

This clonotype appeared many times. The chain employs TRBV28 and TRBJ2-1, with 9 positions matching TRBD2. The CDR3 is made up of 14 amino acids. Losses at the gene ends were 5 bases for V and 5 bases for J; bases not matched to a gene: 4. In germline, CDR1 is MDHEN, CDR2 SYDVKM. The CDR3 protein is CASSVLAGNNEQFF. In DNA form, the CDR3 reads TGTGCCAGCAGTGTACTAGCGGGTAACAATGAGCAGTTCTTC.

This clonotype was detected many times. This chain joins TRBV29-1 and TRBJ2-2; TRBD1 matches at 7 bases. Germline trimming cut 4 bases from V and 5 bases from J; bases unmatched to any gene: 4. This CDR3 spans 13 amino acids. Per germline, CDR1 SQVTM and CDR2 ANQGSEA. The CDR3 sequence is CSVGGGGTGELFF. In DNA form, the CDR3 reads TGCAGCGTTGGAGGGGGCGGGACCGGGGAGCTGTTTTTT.

The chain employs TRBV12-3 or TRBV12-4 and TRBJ2-4; D possibly corresponds to TRBD1 (5 bases). The CDR3 consists of 17 residues. With 5 bases removed from V and 0 bases from J, the gap between germline ends came to 17 bases. CDR3 sequence (DNA): TGTGCCAGCAGTCGCTACCCGGACACCATAGCCAAAAACATTCAGTACTTC. Translation: CASSRYPDTIAKNIQYF.

This clonotype was observed many times. The chain uses TRBV28 and TRBJ2-7, with D tentatively TRBD1 or TRBD2 (7 bases each). V lost 3 bases and J lost 0, with 12 bases in between. The CDR3 covers 15 residues. Germline assignment: CDR1 MDHEN and CDR2 SYDVKM. CDR3 in DNA: TGTGCCAGCAGTTTTCAGGGGGGGGCCTCCTACGAGCAGTACTTC. Translation gives CASSFQGGASYEQYF.